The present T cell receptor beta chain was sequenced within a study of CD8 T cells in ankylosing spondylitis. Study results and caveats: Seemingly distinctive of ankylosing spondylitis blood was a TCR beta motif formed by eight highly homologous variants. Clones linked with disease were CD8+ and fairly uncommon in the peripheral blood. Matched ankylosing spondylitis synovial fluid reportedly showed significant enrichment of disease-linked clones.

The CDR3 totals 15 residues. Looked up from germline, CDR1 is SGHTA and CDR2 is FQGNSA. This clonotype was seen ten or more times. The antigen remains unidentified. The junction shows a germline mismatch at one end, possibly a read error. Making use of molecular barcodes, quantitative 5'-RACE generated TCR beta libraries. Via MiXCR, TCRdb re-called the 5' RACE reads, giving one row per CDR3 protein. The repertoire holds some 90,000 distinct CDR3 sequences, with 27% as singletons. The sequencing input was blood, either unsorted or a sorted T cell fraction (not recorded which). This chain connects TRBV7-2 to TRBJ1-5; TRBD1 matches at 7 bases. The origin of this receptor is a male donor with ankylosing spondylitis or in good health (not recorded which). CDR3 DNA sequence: TGTGCCAGCAACTTATACAGGGGAAGCAATCAGCCCCAGCATTTT. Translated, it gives CASNLYRGSNQPQHF.